What follows are 27 T cell receptor beta chains derived from one specimen sequenced in a study of blood T cell repertoires in COVID-19. The data were produced by immunoSEQ multiplex PCR, yet TCRdb's version contains in-frame clones alone and is incomplete. The table includes over 110,000 clones, around 82% detected once. The sample was PBMCs or T cells enriched from blood (not recorded which). These receptor sequences come from a man in his fifties or sixties in a cohort exposed to, infected with or recovered from COVID-19 (not recorded which).

This clone is labeled medium-sized. The J gene is TRBJ2-5, the V gene TRBV4-3, with 8 bases lining up with TRBD2. Germline lookup yields CDR1 LGHNA and CDR2 YSLEER. Germline trimming cut 0 bases from V and 2 bases from J; bases unmatched to any gene: 8. The CDR3 extends over 17 amino acids. The CDR3 sequence: CASSQERVAGIQETQYF. CDR3 DNA: TGCGCCAGCAGCCAAGAGAGGGTAGCGGGGATACAAGAGACCCAGTACTTC.

This sequence joins TRBV27 and TRBJ2-7, with D maybe TRBD1 (6 bases). The V gene's germline CDR1 is MNHEY and CDR2 SMNVEV (reference sequence). There are 19 residues in the CDR3. Trimming left V 0 bases short and J 2 bases short, with 23 bases between. The CDR3 loop reads CASSLSLRFTGTSTYEQYF. DNA of the CDR3: TGTGCCAGCAGTTTATCGCTTCGTTTCACCGGGACAAGTACCTACGAGCAGTACTTC.

This clone was seen once. The chain carries TRBV7-6 and TRBJ2-1; 14 bases agree with TRBD2. The CDR3 consists of 17 residues. The germline V gene has CDR1 SGHVS and CDR2 FNYEAQ. After removal of 5 bases from V and 5 bases from J, the junction contained 8 bases not matched to a gene. The CDR3 protein is CASSPTPGLAGDNEQFF. CDR3 sequence (DNA): TGTGCCAGCAGCCCCACCCCGGGACTAGCGGGGGACAATGAGCAGTTCTTC. Full variable domain (outside the CDR3, taken from reference TRBV7-6 and TRBJ2-1): GAGVSQSPRYKVTKRGQDVALRCDPISGHVSLYWYRQALGQGPEFLTYFNYEAQQDKSGLPNDRFSAERPEGSISTLTIQRTEQRDSAMYRCASSPTPGLAGDNEQFFGPGTRLTVL.

The rearrangement uses TRBV9 and TRBJ2-1; D might be TRBD2 (6 bases). Germline loops: CDR1 SGDLS, CDR2 YYNGEE. The V end lost 4 bases, the J end lost 1 base, and 18 bases lay between the germline ends. This CDR3 is 17 amino acids long. The CDR3 region is CASSPTGVGSSYNEQFF. The CDR3 DNA reads TGTGCCAGCAGCCCGACGGGAGTTGGGAGTTCCTACAATGAGCAGTTCTTC.

Regarding this clone: Other nucleotide sequences from this sample produce the same CDR3. The chain joins TRBV7-3 to TRBJ1-6; D perhaps matches TRBD1 (6 bases). Germline CDR1 is SGHTA and CDR2 is FQGTGA. The ends were cut back, 5 bases at V and 7 bases at J, with 15 bases in the middle. The CDR3 contains 15 residues. The CDR3 nucleotides read TGTGCCAGCAGCCAGGGGCCGGGAGGAAATTCACCCCTCCACTTT. It encodes CASSQGPGGNSPLHF. Full variable domain (missing parts from reference TRBV7-3 and TRBJ1-6): GAGVSQTPSNKVTEKGKYVELRCDPISGHTALYWYRQSLGQGPEFLIYFQGTGAADDSGLPNDRFFAVRPEGSVSTLKIQRTERGDSAVYLCASSQGPGGNSPLHFGNGTRLTVT.

This clone was seen a handful of times. V usage is TRBV10-3 and J usage is TRBJ1-1, with unresolved D. The CDR3 length is 14 residues. Germline V CDR1 and CDR2: ENHRY, SYGVKD. V was trimmed by 3 bases and J by 2 bases, leaving 10 bases between them. CDR3 loop: CAISERTTNTEAFF. The CDR3 DNA is TGTGCCATCAGTGAACGAACGACAAACACTGAAGCTTTCTTT.

This clone appeared a single time. The rearrangement links TRBV4-3 to TRBJ2-7, with a weak D call TRBD1 (6 bases). The CDR3 loop spans 15 amino acids. With 0 bases removed from V and 3 bases from J, the gap between germline ends came to 12 bases. Germline assignment: CDR1 LGHNA and CDR2 YSLEER. CDR3 nucleotides: TGCGCCAGCAGCCAAGACACAGGGCTTATCTACGAGCAGTACTTC. Protein: CASSQDTGLIYEQYF.

There are a few counts of this clone. Other DNA sequences in the same sample also yield this CDR3. The V call is TRBV19, the J call TRBJ1-2; D is ambiguous. Trimming removed 2 bases at V and 5 bases at J, with 9 bases between. CDR3 length equals 13 residues. Per the germline V gene, CDR1 is LNHDA and CDR2 is SQIVND (reference sequence). The CDR3 bases are TGTGCCAGTAGTATACAAACAGCTTATGGCTACACCTTC. Residues: CASSIQTAYGYTF.

The rearrangement uses TRBV4-2 and TRBJ2-1; 7 bases are shared with TRBD2. The CDR3 is 18 residues long. Germline-derived CDR1 and CDR2 are LGHNA and YNFKEQ. The junction had 17 bases not matched to a gene; V was cut back by 0 bases and J by 9 bases. CDR3 amino acids: CASSQDLRTRAGNVEQFF. As DNA, the CDR3 is TGTGCCAGCAGCCAAGATCTCCGGACTAGGGCTGGAAATGTTGAGCAGTTCTTC.

The chain joins TRBV9 to TRBJ1-4, with D unresolved. V lost 0 bases and J 0 bases, leaving 9 bases between the germline ends. CDR3 length: 16 amino acids. Germline CDR1 SGDLS, CDR2 YYNGEE. The chain's CDR3 is CASSVGGKPTNEKLFF. In DNA form, the CDR3 reads TGTGCCAGCAGCGTAGGAGGGAAACCAACTAATGAAAAACTGTTTTTT.

The rearrangement joins TRBV5-4 to TRBJ2-5; 7 bases align to TRBD1. V trimming: 3 bases; J trimming: 6 bases; junction bases outside the gene matches: 5. The germline CDR1 and CDR2 sequences are SGHNT and YYREEE (reference sequence). This CDR3 is built from 13 residues. CDR3 DNA: TGTGCCAGCAGCTCCGGGACAGACAAGACCCAGTACTTC. Translation: CASSSGTDKTQYF.

The chain joins TRBV27 to TRBJ2-5; 11 positions agree with TRBD2. The V gene end was trimmed by 3 bases and the J gene end by 14 bases; junction bases not matched to a gene: 20. CDR1 and CDR2 from the germline V gene are MNHEY and SMNVEV (reference sequence). CDR3 length: 17 amino acids. The CDR3 spells CASSFIGGVSGRGYLYF. CDR3 nucleotides: TGTGCCAGCAGTTTTATCGGAGGGGTTAGCGGGAGGGGCTACCTATACTTC.

This rearrangement joins TRBV9 to TRBJ2-3, with unresolved D. Per germline, CDR1 SGDLS and CDR2 YYNGEE. Trimming shortened V by 1 base and J by 5 bases, and 2 bases separated the two germline ends. The CDR3 runs to 11 residues. For the CDR3, the DNA is TGTGCCAGCAGCGTACAAGATACGCAGTATTTT. This gives the protein CASSVQDTQYF.

The rearrangement uses TRBV5-1 and TRBJ2-7, with TRBD2 matching 12 bases. Germline V CDR1 and CDR2: SGHRS, YFSETQ. The V and J ends lost 3 bases and 2 bases, in that order; junction bases with no gene match: 6. The CDR3 totals 16 residues. The DNA for the CDR3 is TGCGCCAGCAGCTGGACCCTAGCGGGAGGGGCCTACGAGCAGTACTTC. Encoded protein: CASSWTLAGGAYEQYF.

This chain uses TRBV10-3 with TRBJ2-3, with D possibly matching TRBD1 (6 bases). The CDR3 totals 13 residues. Trimming stripped 9 bases from V and 0 bases from J, with 10 bases between. Germline V gene data show CDR1 as ENHRY and CDR2 as SYGVKD. The CDR3 region is CAIQGTSTDTQYF. CDR3 bases: TGTGCCATACAGGGAACTAGCACAGATACGCAGTATTTT.

Only one count was recorded for this clone. This chain joins TRBV5-1 and TRBJ2-7; 7 positions match TRBD1. V was clipped by 4 bases and J by 5 bases; unmatched bases: 9. Looked up from germline, CDR1 is SGHRS and CDR2 is YFSETQ. The CDR3 runs to 14 residues. CDR3 in DNA: TGCGCCAGCAGCAAGGGACAGAGGTCGGACGAGCAGTACTTC. Its protein is CASSKGQRSDEQYF.

V is TRBV2 and J is TRBJ2-5; possible D gene TRBD2, 6 bases. The germline gives CDR1 SNHLY, CDR2 FYNNEI. V lost 6 bases, J lost 5 bases, and 16 bases lay in between. The CDR3 contains 14 residues. CDR3 amino acids: CASRSPGLRETQYF. The CDR3 nucleotides read TGTGCCAGCAGATCACCGGGACTCAGGGAGACCCAGTACTTC.

A single count supports this clone. The chain carries TRBV10-3 and TRBJ2-7, with 15 bases matching TRBD2. After removal of 2 bases from V and 0 bases from J, the junction contained 5 bases not matched to a gene. The CDR3 covers 18 residues. Germline lookup yields CDR1 ENHRY and CDR2 SYGVKD. CDR3 protein: CAISEGTSGGKYSYEQYF. The CDR3 bases are TGTGCCATCAGTGAGGGGACTAGCGGGGGGAAGTACTCCTACGAGCAGTACTTC.

The rearrangement links TRBV7-2 to TRBJ2-2; tentatively, D is TRBD2 (6 bases). V gave up 5 bases and J gave up 0 bases, with 7 bases separating them. CDR1 SGHTA and CDR2 FQGNSA come from the germline V gene. The CDR3 runs to 14 residues. DNA of the CDR3: TGTGCCAGCAGCCCTAGCGCGAACACCGGGGAGCTGTTTTTT. As protein: CASSPSANTGELFF.

The J gene is TRBJ1-1, the V gene TRBV6-5; no clear D. V shed 8 bases and J shed 5 bases, with 18 bases lying between them. The CDR3 length is 14 residues. In germline, CDR1 is MNHEY, CDR2 SVGAGI. CDR3 in DNA: TGTGCCAGCTATGACGGGAGTTTGGAAACTGAAGCTTTCTTT. This codes for CASYDGSLETEAFF.

This chain uses TRBV5-8 with TRBJ2-1; TRBD2 might be the D (6 bases). The CDR3 contains 14 residues. Germline loops: CDR1 SGHTS, CDR2 YDEGEE. Deletions cut 0 bases from V and 5 bases from J, with 9 bases between. The CDR3 nucleotides read TGTGCCAGCAGCTTGGTCGGCGGGAACAATGAGCAGTTCTTC. It specifies CASSLVGGNNEQFF.

The chain carries TRBV7-9 and TRBJ2-1, with 15 bases that match TRBD2. The CDR3 loop spans 18 amino acids. With V trimmed by 5 bases and J by 2 bases, 7 bases remained unmatched. The germline V gene encodes CDR1 SEHNR and CDR2 FQNEAQ (reference sequence). The CDR3 nucleotides read TGTGCCAGCAGCCCGGGACTAGCGGGAGGTCTGACCTACAATGAGCAGTTCTTC. As protein: CASSPGLAGGLTYNEQFF.

This clone was seen a few times. V usage is TRBV29-1 and J usage is TRBJ1-1, with unresolved D. The CDR3 has 14 residues. V was clipped by 6 bases and J by 3 bases, with 17 bases between them. The germline gives CDR1 SQVTM, CDR2 ANQGSEA. CDR3 nucleotide sequence: TGCAGCGTCCGACAAGGGAGCCAGGACACTGAAGCTTTCTTT. Protein: CSVRQGSQDTEAFF. Looking up the rest from reference TRBV29-1 and TRBJ1-1 gives the full variable domain: SAVISQKPSRDICQRGTSLTIQCQVDSQVTMMFWYRQQPGQSLTLIATANQGSEATYESGFVIDKFPISRPNLTFSTLTVSNMSPEDSSIYLCSVRQGSQDTEAFFGQGTRLTVV.

This chain uses TRBV6-6 with TRBJ1-5, with D possibly being TRBD1 (5 bases). CDR3 length: 17 residues. Trimming pared 5 bases from V and 1 base from J, leaving 18 bases between. Per germline, CDR1 MNHNY and CDR2 SVGAGI (reference sequence). This CDR3 is CASSPARGVLSNQPQHF. The CDR3 DNA reads TGTGCCAGCAGTCCCGCCCGGGGGGTATTGAGCAATCAGCCCCAGCATTTT.

The chain joins TRBV9 to TRBJ1-4; possibly TRBD1 for D (5 bases). This CDR3 contains 15 residues. Trimming pared 4 bases from V and 6 bases from J, leaving 16 bases between. The germline gives CDR1 SGDLS, CDR2 YYNGEE. CDR3 loop: CASSLDGGDYEKLFF. The CDR3 DNA is TGTGCCAGCAGCCTCGATGGGGGGGATTATGAAAAACTGTTTTTT.

The chain couples TRBV7-8 to TRBJ2-2, with 7 positions matching TRBD2. Germline V gene lookup returns CDR1 SGHVS and CDR2 FQNEAQ. The junction had 1 base not matched to a gene; V was cut back by 0 bases and J by 3 bases. This CDR3 has 15 residues. CDR3 sequence reads: CASSLALADTGELFF. CDR3 in DNA: TGTGCCAGCAGCTTAGCCCTAGCGGACACCGGGGAGCTGTTTTTT.

The chain uses TRBV24-1 and TRBJ2-1; 14 bases fit TRBD2. The germline gives CDR1 KGHDR, CDR2 SFDVKD. This CDR3 region has 16 residues. V lost 0 bases and J lost 6; bases outside the gene matches: 0. Here the CDR3 reads CATSDLGLAGGNEQFF. As DNA, the CDR3 is TGTGCCACCAGTGATTTGGGACTAGCGGGAGGCAATGAGCAGTTCTTC.